The 2 T cell receptor beta chains below were found in one sample sequenced in a study of T-cell reconstitution after alpha-beta-depleted transplantation in children. Library preparation (for TCRbeta) was performed with unique molecular identifiers. TCRdb used MiXCR to reprocess the PCR reads, holding one entry per CDR3 protein. Of 200,000 to 300,000 distinct CDR3 sequences in the sample, 20% to 30% were seen once. The sequenced sample was PBMCs, mostly from graft donor cells, obtained 360 days after TCRalphabeta/CD19-depleted stem cell transplant. Every receptor here comes from a female patient under 10 years old who had a stem cell transplant for congenital amegakaryocytic thrombocytopenia, so the T cells may come from the graft donor.

The rearrangement uses TRBV15 and TRBJ1-1; the D gene is possibly TRBD1 (5 bases). CDR3 length: 17 amino acids. The germline V gene encodes CDR1 LNHNV and CDR2 YYDKDF (reference sequence). V gave up 0 bases and J gave up 3 bases, with 17 bases separating them. The CDR3 DNA sequence: TGTGCCACCAGCAGAGATATAATAGGGGCTGGGGACACTGAAGCTTTCTTT. Encoded protein: CATSRDIIGAGDTEAFF.

The chain carries TRBV25-1 and TRBJ2-3; the D gene could be TRBD1 or TRBD2 (5 bases each). Germline values: CDR1 MGHDK, CDR2 SYGVNS. The CDR3 is made up of 17 amino acids. V lost 4 bases, J lost 0 bases, and 17 bases lay in between. The CDR3 is CASSAPGSPLSTDTQYF. The CDR3 DNA reads TGTGCCAGCAGTGCCCCAGGGAGCCCTCTTAGCACAGATACGCAGTATTTT.